This T cell receptor (beta chain) was retrieved from a study of identical twins. Every one of the donors was a healthy Caucasian. This clonotype was found a few times. Its antigen remains unidentified. Study observations and caveats: Sharing of beta out-of-frame sequences by twins showed a weaker excess.

V lost 5 bases, J lost 3 bases, and 19 bases lay in between. Germline CDR1 and CDR2: SEHNR and FQNEAQ (reference sequence). This CDR3 comprises 16 residues. Template switching added a universal primer site, and cDNA bore unique molecular identifiers. TCRdb recomputed calls from the 5' RACE reads with MiXCR, one row per CDR3 protein. There are about 490,000 distinct CDR3 sequences in the sample; roughly 15% occur only once, and about 0.47% lies in the top ten. Another study also made use of these data, one on yellow fever vaccine responses in identical twins.

Material for sequencing was CD4+ T cells sorted from blood. The receptor comes from a woman under 30 in good health. V and J are TRBV7-9 and TRBJ1-2; tentatively, D is TRBD1 (6 bases). The CDR3 DNA sequence: TGTGCCAGCAGCCTACGGGGGCGGCAGGGAGACTATGGCTACACCTTC. It translates to CASSLRGRQGDYGYTF.